Following are 27 T cell receptor beta chains from one sample sequenced in a study of PD-1 blockade in classical Hodgkin lymphoma (dated by TCRdb to 2018 to 2020). Libraries were constructed by the immunoSEQ multiplex PCR assay. TCRdb holds this immuneACCESS table with in-frame rearrangements only. Some clones are missing; in checked studies, unresolved V genes explain under half, and the rest has no known cause. This sample holds fewer than 70,000 clones; around 90% were observed only once. The top ten clones comprise under 6.5% of the sample. What the time point label conveys for this sample: cycle 2 day 1 (C2D1) of nivolumab. Every trial patient had relapsed following autologous stem cell transplantation, and prior brentuximab vedotin exposure was what differed among cohorts A, B and C. The specimen comprised peripheral blood mononuclear cells (PBMCs), sampled before the second cycle of nivolumab. These receptor sequences come from a human donor with classical Hodgkin lymphoma.

The chain uses TRBV5-1 and TRBJ2-5; D uncertain. This CDR3 has 11 residues. Trimming shortened V by 5 bases and J by 2 bases, and 4 bases separated the two germline ends. Germline CDR1 is SGHRS and CDR2 is YFSETQ. The CDR3 region is CASRLQETQYF. The CDR3 bases are TGCGCCAGCAGACTACAAGAGACCCAGTACTTC. Combining the CDR3 with reference TRBV5-1 and TRBJ2-5 gives the whole variable domain KAGVTQTPRYLIKTRGQQVTLSCSPISGHRSVSWYQQTPGQGLQFLFEYFSETQRNKGNFPGRFSGRQFSNSRSEMNVSTLELGDSALYLCASRLQETQYFGPGTRLLVL.

The gene calls are TRBV25-1 and TRBJ2-7; no reliable D call. The CDR3 totals 15 residues. The germline CDR1 and CDR2 sequences are MGHDK and SYGVNS. V dropped 1 base and J dropped 3 bases, with 13 bases sitting between them. The CDR3 here is CASSESGTGHYEQYF. CDR3 coding DNA: TGTGCCAGCAGTGAATCTGGTACCGGCCACTACGAGCAGTACTTC.

The V call is TRBV5-1, the J call TRBJ1-2, with D hard to call. The CDR3 runs 13 residues. With 0 bases removed from V and 1 base from J, the gap between germline ends came to 4 bases. Germline CDR1 is SGHRS and CDR2 is YFSETQ. CDR3 loop: CASSLENNYGYTF. For the CDR3, the DNA is TGCGCCAGCAGCTTGGAAAATAACTATGGCTACACCTTC. The full variable domain, rest sourced from reference TRBV5-1 and TRBJ1-2, is KAGVTQTPRYLIKTRGQQVTLSCSPISGHRSVSWYQQTPGQGLQFLFEYFSETQRNKGNFPGRFSGRQFSNSRSEMNVSTLELGDSALYLCASSLENNYGYTFGSGTRLTVV.

The chain employs TRBV7-9 and TRBJ2-3, with D maybe TRBD1 (7 bases). Germline V gene sequence: CDR1 SEHNR, CDR2 FQNEAQ (reference sequence). The CDR3 consists of 14 residues. V was cut by 1 base and J by 4 bases, with 9 bases left in between. DNA for the CDR3: TGTGCCAGCAGCTTAGGCAGGGGGGCAGATACGCAGTATTTT. It encodes CASSLGRGADTQYF.

The chain carries TRBV28 and TRBJ1-1, with D perhaps TRBD1 (5 bases). The V end was cut by 4 bases, the J end by 7 bases, with 16 bases between. CDR3 size: 14 residues. From germline, CDR1 is MDHEN and CDR2 SYDVKM. The CDR3, as DNA: TGTGCCAGCAGTTGGGGCAGGCAAAGGTTTGAAGCTTTCTTT. Amino acid sequence: CASSWGRQRFEAFF.

The chain combines TRBV11-2 with TRBJ2-1; tentatively, D is TRBD2 (7 bases). CDR1 and CDR2 (germline): SGHAT, FQNNGV. The CDR3 runs to 14 residues. The V and J ends lost 6 bases and 8 bases respectively, with 17 bases between them. The CDR3, as DNA: TGTGCCAGCAGGCGGGCGGGGGCGGGCGATGAGCAGTTCTTC. Translated: CASRRAGAGDEQFF. The complete variable domain, with remaining parts taken from reference TRBV11-2 and TRBJ2-1, reads EAGVAQSPRYKIIEKRQSVAFWCNPISGHATLYWYQQILGQGPKLLIQFQNNGVVDDSQLPKDRFSAERLKGVDSTLKIQPAKLEDSAVYLCASRRAGAGDEQFFGPGTRLTVL.

This chain joins TRBV7-9 and TRBJ2-5; TRBD1 matches at 7 bases. In germline, CDR1 is SEHNR, CDR2 FQNEAQ (reference sequence). V lost 1 base, J lost 4 bases, and 9 bases stayed unmatched. The CDR3 runs to 16 residues. Here the CDR3 reads CASSLDRTGSRETQYF. CDR3 in DNA: TGTGCCAGCAGCTTAGACCGGACAGGTAGTCGAGAGACCCAGTACTTC. Together with reference TRBV7-9 and TRBJ2-5, the CDR3 gives the full variable domain: DTGVSQNPRHKITKRGQNVTFRCDPISEHNRLYWYRQTLGQGPEFLTYFQNEAQLEKSRLLSDRFSAERPKGSFSTLEIQRTEQGDSAMYLCASSLDRTGSRETQYFGPGTRLLVL.

This clone was detected only a few times. The genes are TRBV5-1 and TRBJ1-2, with D possibly matching TRBD1 (5 bases). Germline V CDR1 and CDR2: SGHRS, YFSETQ. Trimming took off 3 bases at V and 2 bases at J, with 14 bases between the two ends. The CDR3 totals 15 residues. CDR3 DNA: TGCGCCAGCAGCTCCACGGGGGGAGCCAACTATGGCTACACCTTC. This encodes CASSSTGGANYGYTF.

J is TRBJ1-3 and V is TRBV7-2, with TRBD1 matching over 8 bases. The CDR3 is 16 residues long. Per the germline V gene, CDR1 is SGHTA and CDR2 is FQGNSA. V lost 5 bases, J lost 3 bases, and 9 bases stayed unmatched. CDR3 sequence reads: CASSPGTGVIGNTIYF. The CDR3 DNA follows: TGTGCCAGCAGCCCCGGGACAGGCGTTATTGGAAACACCATATATTTT.

The chain couples TRBV7-9 to TRBJ2-3; a weak D match, TRBD2 (6 bases). Germline-derived CDR1 and CDR2 are SEHNR and FQNEAQ (reference sequence). V lost 1 base and J 14 bases, leaving 16 bases between the germline ends. This CDR3 has 13 residues. The DNA of the CDR3 is TGTGCCAGCAGCTTAGTTGATGGGGGGTCAGGGTATTTT. Its translation is CASSLVDGGSGYF.

This sequence joins TRBV7-2 and TRBJ1-1; the D gene is possibly TRBD1 (5 bases). CDR3 length: 13 residues. V dropped 3 bases and J dropped 5 bases, with 10 bases sitting between them. CDR1 and CDR2 (germline): SGHTA, FQGNSA. The CDR3 sequence: CASSFAGRTEAFF. In nucleotides, the CDR3 is TGTGCCAGCAGCTTTGCAGGGAGAACTGAAGCTTTCTTT.

This chain joins TRBV30 and TRBJ2-7; D call uncertain. This CDR3 has 11 amino acids. CDR1 and CDR2 from the germline V gene are GTSNPN and SVGIG (reference sequence). Trimming cost V 6 bases and J 5 bases, with 11 bases left between them. CDR3 nucleotides: TGTGCCTGCCACCGGACGAACGAGCAGTACTTC. It translates to CACHRTNEQYF.

This clone is medium-sized (0.01 to 0.1%) within its sample. The V and J genes are TRBV7-9 and TRBJ1-3; D is uncertain. CDR1 SEHNR and CDR2 FQNEAQ come from the germline V gene (reference sequence). CDR3 length: 14 residues. V was pared by 5 bases and J by 4 bases, with 12 bases between. This CDR3 reads CASSSRGKGNTIYF. The DNA of the CDR3 is TGTGCCAGCAGCAGCCGGGGAAAAGGAAACACCATATATTTT.

V gene TRBV10-2 combines with J gene TRBJ2-3; 11 bases line up with TRBD1. Per germline, CDR1 WSHSY and CDR2 SAAADI. The CDR3 totals 16 residues. The V gene end was trimmed by 5 bases and the J gene end by 2 bases; junction bases not matched to a gene: 6. CDR3 region: CASSPGQGATTDTQYF. CDR3 coding DNA: TGCGCCAGCAGTCCTGGACAGGGGGCCACCACAGATACGCAGTATTTT.

The chain has TRBV6-5 and TRBJ2-7; no clear D. The CDR3 has 11 amino acids. Per the germline V gene, CDR1 is MNHEY and CDR2 is SVGAGI. The ends were cut back, 8 bases at V and 3 bases at J, with 8 bases in the middle. The CDR3 bases are TGTGCCAGCTCAGGAATCTACGAGCAGTACTTC. Residues: CASSGIYEQYF.

The V and J genes are TRBV2 and TRBJ2-7; D possibly corresponds to TRBD2 (6 bases). CDR1 and CDR2 (germline): SNHLY, FYNNEI. Trimming removed 8 bases from V and 6 bases from J, with 20 bases in between. This CDR3 contains 14 residues. CDR3 sequence: CASGGLRGKGEQYF. The CDR3 DNA is TGTGCCAGCGGAGGGCTACGGGGGAAGGGCGAGCAGTACTTC.

The rearrangement uses TRBV11-2 and TRBJ1-1; TRBD1 matches 9 bases. The V gene end was trimmed by 4 bases and the J gene end by 2 bases; junction bases not matched to a gene: 5. The germline V gene has CDR1 SGHAT and CDR2 FQNNGV. The CDR3 contains 15 residues. The CDR3, as DNA: TGTGCCAGCAGCTCGTTACAGGGGGCAAACACTGAAGCTTTCTTT. As protein: CASSSLQGANTEAFF.

The genes are TRBV2 and TRBJ1-5, with D possibly TRBD1 on 6 matching bases. Germline V gene data show CDR1 as SNHLY and CDR2 as FYNNEI. Deletions cut 3 bases from V and 7 bases from J, with 19 bases between. The CDR3 covers 16 residues. CDR3 in amino acids: CASSDGGGGYGQPQHF. CDR3 nucleotide sequence: TGTGCCAGCAGTGATGGGGGCGGAGGGTACGGCCAGCCCCAGCATTTT. Supplemented by reference TRBV2 and TRBJ1-5, the full variable domain reads EPEVTQTPSHQVTQMGQEVILRCVPISNHLYFYWYRQILGQKVEFLVSFYNNEISEKSEIFDDQFSVERPDGSNFTLKIRSTKLEDSAMYFCASSDGGGGYGQPQHFGDGTRLSIL.

The chain combines TRBV7-8 with TRBJ2-3, with D possibly TRBD2 on 6 matching bases. The germline V gene encodes CDR1 SGHVS and CDR2 FQNEAQ. The CDR3 totals 14 residues. Between the trimmed V and J ends, which lost 6 bases and 1 base, there was a span of 11 bases. The CDR3 bases are TGTGCCAGCAGGGAGGGGTGGGGCACAGATACGCAGTATTTT. This encodes CASREGWGTDTQYF.

This clone has only one observation. The chain employs TRBV27 and TRBJ2-7; D could derive from TRBD1 or TRBD2 (5 bases each). The germline gives CDR1 MNHEY, CDR2 SMNVEV (reference sequence). Trimming removed 6 bases from V and 3 bases from J, with 18 bases in between. This CDR3 contains 15 residues. The CDR3 DNA sequence: TGTGCCAGCAGGTCCCGGGACGGCCTTTACTACGAGCAGTACTTC. Protein product: CASRSRDGLYYEQYF.

The rearrangement uses TRBV28 and TRBJ2-5; maybe TRBD2 (7 bases). V dropped 4 bases and J dropped 1 base, with 13 bases sitting between them. Per the germline V gene, CDR1 is MDHEN and CDR2 is SYDVKM. The CDR3 is 15 amino acids. CDR3 sequence (DNA): TGTGCCAGCAGTTCAATAGGGGGGGGCCAAGAGACCCAGTACTTC. Amino acids: CASSSIGGGQETQYF.

Only one count was recorded for this clone. The chain uses TRBV7-9 and TRBJ1-2; D unclear. Germline V gene data show CDR1 as SEHNR and CDR2 as FQNEAQ (reference sequence). The CDR3 is made up of 14 amino acids. Trimming removed 5 bases from V and 2 bases from J, with 12 bases in between. CDR3 DNA sequence: TGTGCCAGCAGCGCATACGGCCGCAACTATGGCTACACCTTC. Translating gives CASSAYGRNYGYTF. The whole variable domain, remainder taken from reference TRBV7-9 and TRBJ1-2, is DTGVSQNPRHKITKRGQNVTFRCDPISEHNRLYWYRQTLGQGPEFLTYFQNEAQLEKSRLLSDRFSAERPKGSFSTLEIQRTEQGDSAMYLCASSAYGRNYGYTFGSGTRLTVV.

V gene TRBV28 combines with J gene TRBJ2-5, with 8 bases identical to TRBD2. The CDR3 is 12 amino acids. V shed 7 bases, J shed 2 bases, and the junction held 0 bases outside the gene matches. Germline V gene data show CDR1 as MDHEN and CDR2 as SYDVKM. Here the CDR3 reads CASTSGQETQYF. Here the CDR3 DNA reads TGTGCCAGCACTAGCGGGCAAGAGACCCAGTACTTC.

V usage is TRBV27 and J usage is TRBJ2-1; 8 bases are a match to TRBD1. The V and J ends lost 5 bases and 9 bases, in that order; junction bases with no gene match: 9. This CDR3 spans 14 amino acids. From germline, CDR1 is MNHEY and CDR2 SMNVEV (reference sequence). CDR3 loop: CASSPLVTGGEQFF. In DNA, the CDR3 is TGTGCCAGCAGTCCCCTCGTCACAGGGGGTGAGCAGTTCTTC.

This clone appeared once. The rearrangement uses TRBV7-9 and TRBJ2-7; D could derive from TRBD1 or TRBD2 (6 bases each). The length of the CDR3 is 15 residues. V was shortened by 3 bases and J by 0 bases, with 12 bases between the two germline ends. Germline CDR1 SEHNR, CDR2 FQNEAQ (reference sequence). The CDR3 sequence is CASSFEGGRSYEQYF. Here the CDR3 DNA reads TGTGCCAGCAGCTTTGAGGGGGGACGCTCCTACGAGCAGTACTTC.

V usage is TRBV19 and J usage is TRBJ1-1; no clear D. This CDR3 contains 12 residues. Germline CDR1 LNHDA, CDR2 SQIVND (reference sequence). V was cut by 5 bases and J by 4 bases, with 8 bases left in between. The CDR3 region has the DNA TGTGCCAGTAGTGCCGGGAGCACTGAAGCTTTCTTT. It translates to CASSAGSTEAFF. The full variable domain, rest sourced from reference TRBV19 and TRBJ1-1, is DGGITQSPKYLFRKEGQNVTLSCEQNLNHDAMYWYRQDPGQGLRLIYYSQIVNDFQKGDIAEGYSVSREKKESFPLTVTSAQKNPTAFYLCASSAGSTEAFFGQGTRLTVV.

The rearrangement joins TRBV7-9 to TRBJ2-2; 7 nucleotides line up with TRBD2. Germline CDR1 reads SEHNR; CDR2 reads FQNEAQ (reference sequence). V lost 6 bases to trimming and J lost 3 bases; unmatched junction nucleotides: 7. This CDR3 region has 15 residues. The CDR3 DNA reads TGTGCCAGCAGATTGAGCGGGGTAGACACCGGGGAGCTGTTTTTT. Its translation is CASRLSGVDTGELFF.